This T cell receptor beta chain came from a study of control samples from healthy donors and cancer patients. Sequencing was performed with immunoSEQ multiplex PCR; in TCRdb, only in-frame clones are kept and a portion is missing. Of fewer than 200,000 clones in the sample, 90% are singletons; the top ten hold 1.2% to 1.5%. The V end lost 0 bases, the J end lost 0 bases, and 8 bases lay between the germline ends. Germline V lookup: CDR1 SGHDN, CDR2 FVKESK. The CDR3 is 15 amino acids. A word on this clone: Additional DNA sequences in this sample encode the identical CDR3.

The source material was blood. The chain employs TRBV14 and TRBJ1-2; TRBD1 might be the D (5 bases). The receptor was isolated from a woman in her 50s in good health. The CDR3 loop is CASSQDLTANYGYTF. CDR3 coding DNA: TGTGCCAGCAGCCAAGATTTGACAGCTAACTATGGCTACACCTTC.